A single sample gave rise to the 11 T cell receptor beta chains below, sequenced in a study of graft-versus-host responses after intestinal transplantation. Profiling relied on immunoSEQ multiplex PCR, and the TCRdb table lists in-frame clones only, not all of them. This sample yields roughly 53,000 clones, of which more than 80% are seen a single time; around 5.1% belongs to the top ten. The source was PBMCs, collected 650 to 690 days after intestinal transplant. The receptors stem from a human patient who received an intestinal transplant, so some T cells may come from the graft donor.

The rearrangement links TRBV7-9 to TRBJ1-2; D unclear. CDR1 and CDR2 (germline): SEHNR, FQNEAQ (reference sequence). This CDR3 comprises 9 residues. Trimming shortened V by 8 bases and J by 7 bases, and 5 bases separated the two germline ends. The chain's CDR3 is CASGSGYTF. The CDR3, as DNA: TGTGCCAGCGGCAGTGGCTACACCTTC.

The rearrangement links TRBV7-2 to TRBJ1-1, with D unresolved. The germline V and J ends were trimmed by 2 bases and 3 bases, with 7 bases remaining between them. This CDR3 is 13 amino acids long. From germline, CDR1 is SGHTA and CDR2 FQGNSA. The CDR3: CASSLWDDTEAFF. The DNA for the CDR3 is TGTGCCAGCAGCTTATGGGATGACACTGAAGCTTTCTTT.

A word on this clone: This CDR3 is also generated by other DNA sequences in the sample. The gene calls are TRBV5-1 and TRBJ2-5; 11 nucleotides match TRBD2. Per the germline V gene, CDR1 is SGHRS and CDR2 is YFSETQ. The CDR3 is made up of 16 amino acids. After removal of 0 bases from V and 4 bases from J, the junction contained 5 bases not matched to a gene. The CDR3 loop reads CASSLGLAGGGETQYF. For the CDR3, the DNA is TGCGCCAGCAGCTTGGGGCTAGCGGGGGGTGGAGAGACCCAGTACTTC. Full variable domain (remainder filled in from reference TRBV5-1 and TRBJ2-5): KAGVTQTPRYLIKTRGQQVTLSCSPISGHRSVSWYQQTPGQGLQFLFEYFSETQRNKGNFPGRFSGRQFSNSRSEMNVSTLELGDSALYLCASSLGLAGGGETQYFGPGTRLLVL.

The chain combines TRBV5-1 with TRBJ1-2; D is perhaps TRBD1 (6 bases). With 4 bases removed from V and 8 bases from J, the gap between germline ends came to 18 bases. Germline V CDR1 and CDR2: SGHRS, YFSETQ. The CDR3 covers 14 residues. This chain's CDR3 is CASSPEGTIDGYTF. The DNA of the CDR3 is TGCGCCAGCAGCCCGGAGGGGACAATAGACGGCTACACCTTC.

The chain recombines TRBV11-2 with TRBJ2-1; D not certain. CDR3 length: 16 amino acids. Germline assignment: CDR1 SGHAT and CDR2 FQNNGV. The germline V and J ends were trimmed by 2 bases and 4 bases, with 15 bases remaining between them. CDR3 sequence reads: CASSLNPGGGYNEQFF. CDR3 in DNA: TGTGCCAGCAGCTTAAATCCGGGCGGCGGATACAATGAGCAGTTCTTC.

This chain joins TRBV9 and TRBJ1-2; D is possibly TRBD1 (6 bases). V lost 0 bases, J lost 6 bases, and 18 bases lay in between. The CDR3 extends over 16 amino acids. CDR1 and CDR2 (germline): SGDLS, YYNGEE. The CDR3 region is CASSVAARQESNGYTF. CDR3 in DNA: TGTGCCAGCAGCGTAGCTGCTAGACAGGAGTCTAATGGCTACACCTTC.

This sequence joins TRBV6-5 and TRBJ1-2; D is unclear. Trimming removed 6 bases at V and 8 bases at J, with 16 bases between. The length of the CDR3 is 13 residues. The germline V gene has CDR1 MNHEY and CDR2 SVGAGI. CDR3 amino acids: CASSPTVSGGYTF. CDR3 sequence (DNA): TGTGCCAGCAGCCCGACGGTCTCTGGAGGCTACACCTTC.

CDR3 protein: CASTRGRKDEKLFF. CDR3 nucleotides: TGTGCCAGTACCCGAGGGCGTAAGGATGAAAAACTGTTTTTT. The genes are TRBV19 and TRBJ1-4, with D hard to call. CDR1 is LNHDA and CDR2 is SQIVND in the germline V gene (reference sequence). The V end was cut by 7 bases, the J end by 6 bases, with 15 bases between. CDR3 size: 14 residues.

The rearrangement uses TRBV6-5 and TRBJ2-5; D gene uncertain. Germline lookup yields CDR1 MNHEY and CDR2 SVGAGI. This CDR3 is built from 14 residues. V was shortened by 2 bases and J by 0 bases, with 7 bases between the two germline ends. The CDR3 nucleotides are TGTGCCAGCAGTTACGGTTTCTACCAAGAGACCCAGTACTTC. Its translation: CASSYGFYQETQYF.

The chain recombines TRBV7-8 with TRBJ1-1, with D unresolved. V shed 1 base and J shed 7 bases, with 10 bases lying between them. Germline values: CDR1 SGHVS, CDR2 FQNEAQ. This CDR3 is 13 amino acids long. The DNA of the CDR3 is TGTGCCAGCAGCTTAGAGAGGCAGCTTGAAGCTTTCTTT. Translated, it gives CASSLERQLEAFF.

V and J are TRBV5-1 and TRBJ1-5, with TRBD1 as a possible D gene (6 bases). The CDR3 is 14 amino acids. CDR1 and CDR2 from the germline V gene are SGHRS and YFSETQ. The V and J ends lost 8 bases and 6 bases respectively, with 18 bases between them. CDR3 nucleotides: TGCGCCAGAGGGGCAGGGGAGGCGGGTCAGCCCCAGCATTTT. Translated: CARGAGEAGQPQHF.